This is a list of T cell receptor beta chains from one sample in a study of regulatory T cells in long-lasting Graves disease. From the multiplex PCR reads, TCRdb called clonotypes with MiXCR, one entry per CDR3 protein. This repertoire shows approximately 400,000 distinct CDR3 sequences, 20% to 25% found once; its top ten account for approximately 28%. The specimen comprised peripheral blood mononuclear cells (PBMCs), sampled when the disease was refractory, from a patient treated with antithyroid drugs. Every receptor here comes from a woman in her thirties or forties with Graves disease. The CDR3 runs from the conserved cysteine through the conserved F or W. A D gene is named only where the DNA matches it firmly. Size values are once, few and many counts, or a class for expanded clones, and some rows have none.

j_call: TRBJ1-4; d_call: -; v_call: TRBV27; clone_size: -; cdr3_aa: CASSGEGTTNEKLFF; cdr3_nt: TGTGCCAGCAGTGGGGAGGGAACAACTAATGAAAAACTGTTTTTT
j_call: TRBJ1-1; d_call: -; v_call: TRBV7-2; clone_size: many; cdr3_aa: CASSRIQGNTEAFF; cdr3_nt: TGTGCCAGCAGCCGCATCCAGGGCAACACTGAAGCTTTCTTT
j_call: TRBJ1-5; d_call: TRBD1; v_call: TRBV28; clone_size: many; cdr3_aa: CASSPRTGLSQPQHF; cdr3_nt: TGTGCCAGCAGTCCACGGACAGGGTTGAGTCAGCCCCAGCATTTT
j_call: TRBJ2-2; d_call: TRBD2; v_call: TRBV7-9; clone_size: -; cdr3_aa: CASSSAGTTNTGELFF; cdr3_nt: TGTGCCAGCAGCTCGGCCGGGACTACTAACACCGGGGAGCTGTTTTTT
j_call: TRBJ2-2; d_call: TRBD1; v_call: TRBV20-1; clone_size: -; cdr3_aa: CSAIQGVNTGELFF; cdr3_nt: TGCAGTGCGATTCAGGGGGTTAACACCGGGGAGCTGTTTTTT
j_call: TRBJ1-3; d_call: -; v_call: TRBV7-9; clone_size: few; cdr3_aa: CASSSDGSRGNTIYF; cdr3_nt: TGTGCCAGCAGCTCGGACGGGTCTCGTGGAAACACCATATATTTT
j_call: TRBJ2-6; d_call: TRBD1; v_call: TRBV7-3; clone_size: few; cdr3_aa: CASSLIGAGTVYSGANVLTF; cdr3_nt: TGTGCCAGCAGCTTAATCGGCGCCGGGACAGTGTACTCTGGGGCCAACGTCCTGACTTTC
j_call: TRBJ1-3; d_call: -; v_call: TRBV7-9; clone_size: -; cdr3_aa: CASSPSGYGNTIYF; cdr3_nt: TGTGCCAGCAGCCCCTCAGGGTACGGAAACACCATATATTTT
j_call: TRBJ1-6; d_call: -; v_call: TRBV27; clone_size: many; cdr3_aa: CASSPRGGGVNSPLHF; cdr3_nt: TGTGCCAGCAGTCCGAGAGGGGGGGGGGTAAATTCACCCCTCCACTTT
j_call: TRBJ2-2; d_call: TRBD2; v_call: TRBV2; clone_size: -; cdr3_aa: CASSVRAGGNTGELFF; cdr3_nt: TGTGCCAGCAGTGTGAGAGCGGGGGGGAACACCGGGGAGCTGTTTTTT
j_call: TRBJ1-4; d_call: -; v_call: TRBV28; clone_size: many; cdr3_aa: CASSFGGQGFEKLFF; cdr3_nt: TGTGCCAGCAGTTTCGGTGGTCAGGGATTCGAAAAACTGTTTTTT
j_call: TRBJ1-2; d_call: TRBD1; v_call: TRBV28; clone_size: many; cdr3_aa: CASSLDRVKGYTF; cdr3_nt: TGTGCCAGCAGTTTGGACAGGGTGAAGGGCTACACCTTC
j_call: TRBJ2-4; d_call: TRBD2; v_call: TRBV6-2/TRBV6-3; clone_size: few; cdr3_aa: CASGRGNIQYF; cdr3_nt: TGTGCCAGCGGGAGGGGAAACATTCAGTACTTC
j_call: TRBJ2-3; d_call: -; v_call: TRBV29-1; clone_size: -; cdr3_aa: CSVPGASTDTQYF; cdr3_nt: TGCAGCGTCCCAGGAGCAAGCACAGATACGCAGTATTTT
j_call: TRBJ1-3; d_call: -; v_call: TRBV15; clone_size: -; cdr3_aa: CATSRDFSGNTTYF; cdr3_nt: TGTGCCACCAGCAGAGATTTCTCTGGAAACACCACATATTTT
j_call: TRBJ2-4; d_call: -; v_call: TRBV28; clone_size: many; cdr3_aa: CASTELPQNIQYF; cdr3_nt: TGTGCCAGCACTGAGTTGCCTCAAAACATTCAGTACTTC